Given below is one T cell receptor beta chain in context. Antigen: not known. The sample has other DNA sequences that encode this CDR3 too. This entry belongs to a study of T cell responses to AZD1222 COVID-19 vaccine. General study findings and limits: Spike-specific TCR breadth rose after two AZD1222 doses, and depth rose as well.

The CDR3 extends over 15 amino acids. Per germline, CDR1 MDHEN and CDR2 SYDVKM. After removal of 5 bases from V and 0 bases from J, the junction contained 3 bases not matched to a gene. Clones were read by immunoSEQ multiplex PCR, and TCRdb kept only the in-frame ones, dropping some. The data show 120,000 to 150,000 clones, about 91% seen once. This material consisted of peripheral blood, taken on day 0 of AZD1222 vaccination. The clonotype comes from an adult in good health. This chain joins TRBV28 and TRBJ1-4; 7 bases align to TRBD1. The CDR3 nucleotides are TGTGCCAGCAGTCCAGGGGGAGCAACTAATGAAAAACTGTTTTTT. Translated: CASSPGGATNEKLFF.